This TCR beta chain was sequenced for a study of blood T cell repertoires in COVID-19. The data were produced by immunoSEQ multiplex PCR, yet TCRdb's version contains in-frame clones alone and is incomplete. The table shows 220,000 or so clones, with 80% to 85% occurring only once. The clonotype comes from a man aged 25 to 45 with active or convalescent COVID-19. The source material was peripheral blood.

The CDR3, as DNA: TGTGCCAGCAGTGAAGCCCGGACAGGGACTCAGCCCCAGCATTTT. It encodes CASSEARTGTQPQHF. The chain joins TRBV2 to TRBJ1-5, with TRBD1 matching over 8 bases. The CDR3 sequence is 15 residues long. Unmatched junction bases numbered 4, after V lost 0 bases and J lost 6 bases. Per germline, CDR1 SNHLY and CDR2 FYNNEI.